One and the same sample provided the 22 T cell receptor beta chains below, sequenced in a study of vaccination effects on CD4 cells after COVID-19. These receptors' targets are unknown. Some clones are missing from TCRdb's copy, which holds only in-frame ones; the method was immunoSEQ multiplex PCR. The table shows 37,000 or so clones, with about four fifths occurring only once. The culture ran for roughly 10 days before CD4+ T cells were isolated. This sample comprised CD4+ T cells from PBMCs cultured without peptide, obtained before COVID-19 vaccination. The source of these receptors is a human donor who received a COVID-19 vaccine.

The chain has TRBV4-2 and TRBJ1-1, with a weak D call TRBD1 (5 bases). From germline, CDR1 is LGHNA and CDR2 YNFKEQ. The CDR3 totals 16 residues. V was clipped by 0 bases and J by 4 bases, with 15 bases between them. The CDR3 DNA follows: TGTGCCAGCAGCCAAGATCCAGGGTATGTAGTCACTGAAGCTTTCTTT. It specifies CASSQDPGYVVTEAFF.

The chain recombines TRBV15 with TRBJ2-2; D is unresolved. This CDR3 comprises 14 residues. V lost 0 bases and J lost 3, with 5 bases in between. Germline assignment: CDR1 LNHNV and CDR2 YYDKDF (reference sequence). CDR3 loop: CATSRERYTGELFF. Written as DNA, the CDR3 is TGTGCCACCAGCAGAGAGAGGTACACCGGGGAGCTGTTTTTT. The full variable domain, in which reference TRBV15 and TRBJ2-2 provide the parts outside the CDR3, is DAMVIQNPRYQVTQFGKPVTLSCSQTLNHNVMYWYQQKSSQAPKLLFHYYDKDFNNEADTPDNFQSRRPNTSFCFLDIRSPGLGDTAMYLCATSRERYTGELFFGEGSRLTVL.

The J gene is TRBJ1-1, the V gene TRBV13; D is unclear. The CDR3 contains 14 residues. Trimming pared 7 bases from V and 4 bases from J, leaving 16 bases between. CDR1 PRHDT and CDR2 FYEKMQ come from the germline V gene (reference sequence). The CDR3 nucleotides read TGTGCCAGCAAAGTTGCCGGGGTGGGCACTGAAGCTTTCTTT. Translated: CASKVAGVGTEAFF.

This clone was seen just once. In DNA form, the CDR3 reads TGTGCCGGGCGACTAGCGGGGGGGCGAGATACGCAGTATTTT. It encodes CAGRLAGGRDTQYF. V is TRBV30 and J is TRBJ2-3, with 14 bases aligning to TRBD2. Germline V CDR1 and CDR2: GTSNPN, SVGIG (reference sequence). After removal of 8 bases from V and 5 bases from J, the junction contained 6 bases not matched to a gene. The CDR3 runs to 14 residues.

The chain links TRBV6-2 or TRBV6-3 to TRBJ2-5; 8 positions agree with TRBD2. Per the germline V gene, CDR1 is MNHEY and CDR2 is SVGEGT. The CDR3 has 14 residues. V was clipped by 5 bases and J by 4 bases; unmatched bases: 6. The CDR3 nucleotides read TGTGCCAGCAGTCCCGGGGCGGGGGGAGAGACCCAGTACTTC. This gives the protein CASSPGAGGETQYF.

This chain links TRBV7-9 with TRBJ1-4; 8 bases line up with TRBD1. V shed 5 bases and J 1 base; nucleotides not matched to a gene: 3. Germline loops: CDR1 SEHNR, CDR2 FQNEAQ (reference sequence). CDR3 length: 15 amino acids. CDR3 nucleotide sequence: TGTGCCAGCAGCCCCGGACAGGGAACTAATGAAAAACTGTTTTTT. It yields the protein CASSPGQGTNEKLFF.

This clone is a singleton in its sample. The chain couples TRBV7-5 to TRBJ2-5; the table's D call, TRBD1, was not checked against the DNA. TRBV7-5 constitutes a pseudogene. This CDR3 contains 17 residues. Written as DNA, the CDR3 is TGTGCCAGAAGCTTAGTGGGGTCAGGACAGGAGGAAGAGACCCAGTACTTC. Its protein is CARSLVGSGQEEETQYF.

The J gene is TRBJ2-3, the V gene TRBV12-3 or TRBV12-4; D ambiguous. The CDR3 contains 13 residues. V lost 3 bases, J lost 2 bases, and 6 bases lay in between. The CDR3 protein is CASSLIDTDTQYF. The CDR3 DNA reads TGTGCCAGCAGTTTGATCGACACAGATACGCAGTATTTT.

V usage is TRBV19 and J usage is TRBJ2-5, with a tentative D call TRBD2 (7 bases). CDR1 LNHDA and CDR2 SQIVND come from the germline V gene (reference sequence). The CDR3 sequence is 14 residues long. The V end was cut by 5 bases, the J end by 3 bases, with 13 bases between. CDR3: CASSRRGGEETQYF. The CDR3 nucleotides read TGTGCCAGTAGTCGTAGGGGGGGTGAAGAGACCCAGTACTTC.

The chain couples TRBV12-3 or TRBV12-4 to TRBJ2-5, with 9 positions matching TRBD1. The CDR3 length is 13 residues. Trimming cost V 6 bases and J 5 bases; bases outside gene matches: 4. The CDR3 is CASRTGTGETQYF. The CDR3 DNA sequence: TGTGCCAGCAGAACCGGGACAGGGGAGACCCAGTACTTC.

The CDR3 coding sequence is TGTGCCAGCAGCTTAGGGGACAGGGATTATGAAAAACTGTTTTTT. It yields the protein CASSLGDRDYEKLFF. This chain connects TRBV7-2 to TRBJ1-4; 9 bases agree with TRBD1. Germline CDR1 reads SGHTA; CDR2 reads FQGNSA. CDR3 size: 15 residues. V dropped 1 base and J dropped 6; count of bases not matched to a gene: 3.

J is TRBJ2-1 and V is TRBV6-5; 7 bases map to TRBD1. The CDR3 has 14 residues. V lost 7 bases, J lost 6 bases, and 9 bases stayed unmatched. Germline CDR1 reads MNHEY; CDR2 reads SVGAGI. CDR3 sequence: CASKRGQISNEQFF. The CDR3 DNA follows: TGTGCCAGCAAAAGGGGGCAGATTAGCAATGAGCAGTTCTTC.

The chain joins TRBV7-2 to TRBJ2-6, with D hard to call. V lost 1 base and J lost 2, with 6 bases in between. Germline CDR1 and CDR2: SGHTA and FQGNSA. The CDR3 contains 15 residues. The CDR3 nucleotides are TGTGCCAGCAGCTTAGACGGGCCTGGGGCCAACGTCCTGACTTTC. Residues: CASSLDGPGANVLTF.

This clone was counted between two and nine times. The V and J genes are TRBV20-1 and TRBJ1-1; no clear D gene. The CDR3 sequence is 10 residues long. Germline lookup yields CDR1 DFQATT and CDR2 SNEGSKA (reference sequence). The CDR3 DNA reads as TGCAGCGCGAAGGTCGTTGAAGCTTTCTTT. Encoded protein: CSAKVVEAFF.

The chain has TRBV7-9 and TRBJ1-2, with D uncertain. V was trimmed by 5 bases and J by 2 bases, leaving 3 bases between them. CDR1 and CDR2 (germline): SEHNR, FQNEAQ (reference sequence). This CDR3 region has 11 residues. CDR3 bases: TGTGCCAGCAGCGACAACTATGGCTACACCTTC. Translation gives CASSDNYGYTF.

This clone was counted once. CDR3 sequence (DNA): TGTGCCAGCAGTGAAGGGGACAGCATTCCCCCCTATGGCTACACCTTC. It translates to CASSEGDSIPPYGYTF. J is TRBJ1-2 and V is TRBV6-1, with 7 positions matching TRBD1. The CDR3 is 16 amino acids. V trimming: 1 base; J trimming: 4 bases; junction bases outside the gene matches: 9. Germline loops: CDR1 MNHNS, CDR2 SASEGT.

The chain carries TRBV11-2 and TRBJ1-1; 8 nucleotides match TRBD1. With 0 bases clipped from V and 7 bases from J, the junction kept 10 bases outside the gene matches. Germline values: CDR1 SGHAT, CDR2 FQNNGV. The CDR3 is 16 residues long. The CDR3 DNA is TGTGCCAGCAGCTTAGACAGGGGGCACTACCTCTATGAAGCTTTCTTT. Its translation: CASSLDRGHYLYEAFF.

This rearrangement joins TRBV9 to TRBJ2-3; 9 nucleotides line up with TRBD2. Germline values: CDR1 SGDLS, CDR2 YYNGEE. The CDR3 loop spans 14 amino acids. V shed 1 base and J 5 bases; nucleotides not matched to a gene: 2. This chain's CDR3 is CASSVQAGGDTQYF. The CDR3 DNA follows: TGTGCCAGCAGCGTACAAGCGGGGGGAGATACGCAGTATTTT.

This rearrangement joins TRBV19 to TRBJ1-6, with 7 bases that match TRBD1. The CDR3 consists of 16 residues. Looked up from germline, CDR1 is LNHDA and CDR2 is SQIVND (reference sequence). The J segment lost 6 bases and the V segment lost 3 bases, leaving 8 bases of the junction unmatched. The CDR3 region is CASSIGQGGTNSPLHF. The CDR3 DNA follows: TGTGCCAGTAGTATCGGCCAGGGGGGGACTAATTCACCCCTCCACTTT.

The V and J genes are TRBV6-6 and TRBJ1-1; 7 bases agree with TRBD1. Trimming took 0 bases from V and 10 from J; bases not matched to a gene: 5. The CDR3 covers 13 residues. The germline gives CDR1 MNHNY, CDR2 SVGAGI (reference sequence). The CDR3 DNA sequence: TGTGCCAGCAGTTACTCGGGTGAGGGGGCAGCTTTCTTT. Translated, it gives CASSYSGEGAAFF.

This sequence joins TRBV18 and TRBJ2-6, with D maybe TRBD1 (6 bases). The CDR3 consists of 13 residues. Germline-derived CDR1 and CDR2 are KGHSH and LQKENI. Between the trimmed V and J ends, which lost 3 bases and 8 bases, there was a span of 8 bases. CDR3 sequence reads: CASSPDRSNVLTF. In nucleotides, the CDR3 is TGTGCCAGCTCACCTGACAGGTCCAACGTCCTGACTTTC.

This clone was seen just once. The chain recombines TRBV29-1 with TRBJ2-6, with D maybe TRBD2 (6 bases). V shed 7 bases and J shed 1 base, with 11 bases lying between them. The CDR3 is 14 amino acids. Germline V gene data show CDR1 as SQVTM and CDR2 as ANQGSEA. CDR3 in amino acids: CSASGESGANVLTF. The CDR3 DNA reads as TGCAGCGCTTCGGGAGAGTCTGGGGCCAACGTCCTGACTTTC.